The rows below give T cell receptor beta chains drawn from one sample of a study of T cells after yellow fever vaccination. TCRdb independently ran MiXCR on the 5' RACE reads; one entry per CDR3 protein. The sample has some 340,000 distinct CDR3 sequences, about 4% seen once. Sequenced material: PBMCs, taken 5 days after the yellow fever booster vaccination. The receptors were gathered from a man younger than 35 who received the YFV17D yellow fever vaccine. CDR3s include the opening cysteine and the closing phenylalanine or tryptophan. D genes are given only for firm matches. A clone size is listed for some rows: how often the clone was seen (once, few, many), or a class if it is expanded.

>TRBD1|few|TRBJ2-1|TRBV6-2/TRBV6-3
TGTGCCAGCAGTAGGGACAGGGGCTATGAGCAGTTCTTC
CASSRDRGYEQFF
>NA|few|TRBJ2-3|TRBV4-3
TGCGCCAGCAGCCCGAGCGGTGACACAGATACGCAGTATTTT
CASSPSGDTDTQYF
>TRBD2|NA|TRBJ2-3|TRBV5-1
TGCGCCAGCAGCGCGCAGGCTCTAGCGGGCACAGATACGCAGTATTTT
CASSAQALAGTDTQYF
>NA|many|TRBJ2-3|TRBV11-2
TGTGCCAGCAGCTTAGCGCAGGGGTCTTCGTTCACAGATACGCAGTATTTT
CASSLAQGSSFTDTQYF
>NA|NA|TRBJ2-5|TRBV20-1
TGCAGTGCTAGTGTGGGGGTGTTGGAGACCCAGTACTTC
CSASVGVLETQYF
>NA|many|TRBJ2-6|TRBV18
TGTGCCAGCTCGCACTACCGGGTATCTGGGGCCAACGTCCTGACTTTC
CASSHYRVSGANVLTF
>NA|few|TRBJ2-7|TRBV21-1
TGTGCCGTACCGGGGGGCGAGCAGTACTTC
CAVPGGEQYF
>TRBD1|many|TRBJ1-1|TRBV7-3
TGTGCCAGCAGCTCACAGGGGGACACTGAAGCTTTCTTT
CASSSQGDTEAFF
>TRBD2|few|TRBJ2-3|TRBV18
TGTGCCAGCTCTCCGACTAGCGGGGCTTCAGATACGCAGTATTTT
CASSPTSGASDTQYF
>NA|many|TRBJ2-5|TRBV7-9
TGTGCCAGCAGTAATACGACAGGCCTGGGGACCCAGTACTTC
CASSNTTGLGTQYF
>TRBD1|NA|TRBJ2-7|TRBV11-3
TGTGCCAGCAGCTTAACCGGGACAGGGGGCGAGCAGTACTTC
CASSLTGTGGEQYF
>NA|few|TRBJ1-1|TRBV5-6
TGTGCCAGCAGCTTGGAAGTAGGGGTGGAATTGGGCACTGAAGCTTTCTTT
CASSLEVGVELGTEAFF
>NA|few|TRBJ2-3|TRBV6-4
TGTGCCAGCAGTGACGTGGCAGGTCGGACAGATACGCAGTATTTT
CASSDVAGRTDTQYF
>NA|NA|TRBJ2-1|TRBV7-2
TGTGCCAGCAGCTTAGTTCTTCGGGGTGGCAATGAGCAGTTCTTC
CASSLVLRGGNEQFF
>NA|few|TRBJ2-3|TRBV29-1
TGCAGCGTTTCTCCAACTCGGTCCCCTACGCAGTATTTT
CSVSPTRSPTQYF
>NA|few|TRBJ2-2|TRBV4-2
TGTGCCAGCAGCAAAGCGGTTTGGCAGGACAACACCGGGGAGCTGTTTTTT
CASSKAVWQDNTGELFF
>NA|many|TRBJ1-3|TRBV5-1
TGCGCCAGCAGCTTAAGGACGGGGGGAAACACCATATATTTT
CASSLRTGGNTIYF
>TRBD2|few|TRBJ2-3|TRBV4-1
TGCGCCAGCAGCCGCAGGACTAGCGGGGGAGCTCCCGCAGATACGCAGTATTTT
CASSRRTSGGAPADTQYF
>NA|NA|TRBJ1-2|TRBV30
TGTGCCTGGAGTGACCTCCCGGCCTACACCTTC
CAWSDLPAYTF
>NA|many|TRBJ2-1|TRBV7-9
TGTGCCAGCAGCTTAGTCTTGGCGTTCGAGCAGTTCTTC
CASSLVLAFEQFF
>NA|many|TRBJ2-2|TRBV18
TGTGCCAGCTCCCCCAAGACTGCGAACACCGGGGAGCTGTTTTTT
CASSPKTANTGELFF
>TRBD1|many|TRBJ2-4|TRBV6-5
TGTGCCAGCAGGCCTGCAGGACAGGGGCCAGGAAACATTCAGTACTTC
CASRPAGQGPGNIQYF
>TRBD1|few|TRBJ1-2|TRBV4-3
TGCGCCAGCAGCCAGACGACAGGGGAGAACTATGGCTACACCTTC
CASSQTTGENYGYTF
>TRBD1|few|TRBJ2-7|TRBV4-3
TGCGCCAGCAGCCAAGAAAGACAGGGGGTGAAGTACTTC
CASSQERQGVKYF
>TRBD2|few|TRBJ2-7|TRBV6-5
TGTGCCAGCAGTGATAGCGGGGGAGGCCACTACGAGCAGTACTTC
CASSDSGGGHYEQYF
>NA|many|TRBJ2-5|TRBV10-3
TGTGCCATCCGCGCCTACAGGGAGGCAGAGACCCAGTACTTC
CAIRAYREAETQYF
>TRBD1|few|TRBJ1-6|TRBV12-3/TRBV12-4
TGTGCCAGCAGTCGGACAGGGACGAATTCACCCCTCCACTTT
CASSRTGTNSPLHF
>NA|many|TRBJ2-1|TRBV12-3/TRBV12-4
TGTGCCAGCAGCTTCTCCGGGACACTTTCCAATGAGCAGTTCTTC
CASSFSGTLSNEQFF
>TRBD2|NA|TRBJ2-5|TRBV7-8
TGTGCCAGCAGCGAACTGACTAGCGGGGGGGCCGGATCGGGGACCCAGTACTTC
CASSELTSGGAGSGTQYF
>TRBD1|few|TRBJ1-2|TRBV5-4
TGTGCCAGCAGCGCCGGGACAGGGAATAACTATGGCTACACCTTC
CASSAGTGNNYGYTF
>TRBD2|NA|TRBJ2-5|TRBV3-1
TGTGCCAGCAGCCAGGGCGGGGGGAAAGAGACCCAGTACTTC
CASSQGGGKETQYF
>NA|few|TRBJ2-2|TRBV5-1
TGCGCCAGCAGCTTGTTAGGGGACGACACCGGGGAGCTGTTTTTT
CASSLLGDDTGELFF